These T cell receptor beta chains were read from a single sample in a study of T-cell memory formation after mild COVID-19. TCRdb passed the 5' RACE reads through MiXCR, listing each CDR3 protein once. The sample has around 29,000 distinct CDR3 sequences, 16% seen once. Sequencing was done on a sample of PBMCs or a T cell subset sorted from them (not recorded which). Every receptor here comes from an adult who had mild COVID-19 (a few samples of this study predate the infection). Cell type and time point are not known. Both conserved end residues are part of each CDR3. The D gene is left open where the match is weak. Expanded clones are given a class, and other clones once, few, many or no size at all.

CDR3 DNA | CDR3 protein | D gene | J gene | clone size | V gene
TGCGCCAGCAGCCAGGGGGGGACAGGAGAAGCTTTCTTT | CASSQGGTGEAFF | TRBD1 | TRBJ1-1 | - | TRBV4-1
TGTGCCAGCAGCCCGGGGACCGGGGAGCTGTTTTTT | CASSPGTGELFF | - | TRBJ2-2 | - | TRBV7-6
TGCGCCAGCAGCCAAGATATTCAGGGGGCAGTCTATGGCTACACCTTC | CASSQDIQGAVYGYTF | TRBD1 | TRBJ1-2 | once | TRBV4-3
TGTGCCAGCAGTTCTATCGACTCCCCCCGGTACGAGCAGTACTTC | CASSSIDSPRYEQYF | - | TRBJ2-7 | - | TRBV27
TGTGCCAGCAGCCCCGTATCTTTACTAGCGGGAGGACCCACCGCCGGGGAGCTGTTTTTT | CASSPVSLLAGGPTAGELFF | TRBD2 | TRBJ2-2 | - | TRBV14
TGTGCCAGCAGCCTTCGGACTGTCAATGAGCAGTTCTTC | CASSLRTVNEQFF | - | TRBJ2-1 | many | TRBV7-2
TGCGCCAGCAAGGAAGTGAACACTGAAGCTTTCTTT | CASKEVNTEAFF | - | TRBJ1-1 | - | TRBV5-1
TGTGCCAGCGGGGATAGGACAGCCATCTATGAAAAACTGTTTTTT | CASGDRTAIYEKLFF | - | TRBJ1-4 | - | TRBV6-5
TGTGCCTGGACCCGACTACCCTCCTACAATGAGCAGTTCTTC | CAWTRLPSYNEQFF | - | TRBJ2-1 | many | TRBV30
TGCGCCAGCAGCCCGGGGGTAAACAATCAGCCCCAGCATTTT | CASSPGVNNQPQHF | - | TRBJ1-5 | many | TRBV5-1
TGTGCCAGCAGCTTAGTCGAGGGTCGCACTGAAGCTTTCTTT | CASSLVEGRTEAFF | - | TRBJ1-1 | - | TRBV7-9
TGTGCCAGCAGCCAAGATGGGGGACTACCCCGGGGGAATGAGCAGTTCTTC | CASSQDGGLPRGNEQFF | TRBD2 | TRBJ2-1 | - | TRBV3-1
TGTGCCAGCAGCTTAAATGGTGGTTTTAGCTGGGGAACAGATACGCAGTATTTT | CASSLNGGFSWGTDTQYF | - | TRBJ2-3 | many | TRBV7-2
TGCGCCAGCAGCTTAGCGGACAGCTACCAAGAGACCCAGTACTTC | CASSLADSYQETQYF | - | TRBJ2-5 | many | TRBV5-1
TGCGCCAGCAGCCAGACAACCGCCTCGGAGGAGGAGACCCAGTACTTC | CASSQTTASEEETQYF | - | TRBJ2-5 | many | TRBV4-1
TGTGCCAGCAGTGTCGGGACGTCAGGAAACACCATATATTTT | CASSVGTSGNTIYF | - | TRBJ1-3 | many | TRBV6-1
TGCGCCAGCAGCTTGGCCGGGAGGAACACAGATACGCAGTATTTT | CASSLAGRNTDTQYF | TRBD2 | TRBJ2-3 | many | TRBV5-1
TGTGCCAGCAGTTTATCTGTACCGGCCTTCTACGAGCAGTACTTC | CASSLSVPAFYEQYF | - | TRBJ2-7 | - | TRBV27
TGTGCCAGCGGCCCTGGGACAGCAAACACTGAAGCTTTCTTT | CASGPGTANTEAFF | TRBD1 | TRBJ1-1 | few | TRBV12-3/TRBV12-4
TGTGCCAGCAGCCAAGTAGGACGGGGGTCAAATGAGCAGTTCTTC | CASSQVGRGSNEQFF | - | TRBJ2-1 | many | TRBV3-1
TGTGCCAGCAGCCCCCAGAGGGCAGAGGGAGGCACGCAGTATTTT | CASSPQRAEGGTQYF | - | TRBJ2-3 | many | TRBV7-2
TGCAGTGCTAGAGGATTAGCGGGAGGGTCGAGCTCCTACAATGAGCAGTTCTTC | CSARGLAGGSSSYNEQFF | TRBD2 | TRBJ2-1 | few | TRBV20-1
TGTGCCAGCACTTACACTTTCGGGGGCTCCTACAATGAGCAGTTCTTC | CASTYTFGGSYNEQFF | - | TRBJ2-1 | many | TRBV12-3/TRBV12-4
TGTGCCAGCAGTTTGATGGGGGGCTACGAGCAGTACTTC | CASSLMGGYEQYF | - | TRBJ2-7 | many | TRBV12-3/TRBV12-4
TGTGCCTGGATGAGTGCGGGAGATGAGCAGTTCTTC | CAWMSAGDEQFF | TRBD2 | TRBJ2-1 | - | TRBV30
TGTGCCAGCTCACCACGGACAGAAGAGACCCAGTACTTC | CASSPRTEETQYF | - | TRBJ2-5 | many | TRBV18
TGTGCCAGCAGCTTACAACAACGAGGGGCGGGCTATGGCTACACCTTC | CASSLQQRGAGYGYTF | - | TRBJ1-2 | few | TRBV5-4
TGCAGTGCTAGGGAGACTAGCGGGGGCAACGAGCAGTACTTC | CSARETSGGNEQYF | TRBD2 | TRBJ2-7 | many | TRBV20-1
TGTGCCAGCAGCCAAGATTTGGCGTCAGGAAACTCGCAGTACTTC | CASSQDLASGNSQYF | - | TRBJ2-7 | - | TRBV3-1
TGTGCCAGCCGGGAGGCGAGGCCCGCATACAATGAGCAGTTCTTC | CASREARPAYNEQFF | TRBD2 | TRBJ2-1 | few | TRBV2
TGCAGCGTTAAGCGGGAGAGTATGGGGGAGCTGTTTTTT | CSVKRESMGELFF | TRBD2 | TRBJ2-2 | many | TRBV29-1
TGTGCCAGCAGCTCAGCAGGCCCGCAGTTCTTC | CASSSAGPQFF | - | TRBJ2-1 | - | TRBV11-1